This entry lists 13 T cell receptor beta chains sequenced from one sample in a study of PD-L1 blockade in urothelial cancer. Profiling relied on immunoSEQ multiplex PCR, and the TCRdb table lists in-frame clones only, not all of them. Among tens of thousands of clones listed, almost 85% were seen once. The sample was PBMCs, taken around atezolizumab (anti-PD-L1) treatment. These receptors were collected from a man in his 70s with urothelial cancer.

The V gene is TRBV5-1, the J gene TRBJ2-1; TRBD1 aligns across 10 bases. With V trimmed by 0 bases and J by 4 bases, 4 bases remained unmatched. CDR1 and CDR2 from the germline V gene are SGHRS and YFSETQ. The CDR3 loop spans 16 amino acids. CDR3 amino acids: CASSLAPGQGYNEQFF. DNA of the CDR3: TGCGCCAGCAGCTTGGCTCCGGGACAGGGGTACAATGAGCAGTTCTTC. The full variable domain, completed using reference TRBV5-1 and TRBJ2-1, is KAGVTQTPRYLIKTRGQQVTLSCSPISGHRSVSWYQQTPGQGLQFLFEYFSETQRNKGNFPGRFSGRQFSNSRSEMNVSTLELGDSALYLCASSLAPGQGYNEQFFGPGTRLTVL.

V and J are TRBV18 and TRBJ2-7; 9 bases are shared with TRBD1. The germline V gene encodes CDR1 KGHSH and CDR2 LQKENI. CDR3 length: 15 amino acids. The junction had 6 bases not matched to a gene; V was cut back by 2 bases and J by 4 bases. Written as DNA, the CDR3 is TGTGCCAGCTCACCAAGGGGACAGGGTCAGTACGAGCAGTACTTC. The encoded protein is CASSPRGQGQYEQYF. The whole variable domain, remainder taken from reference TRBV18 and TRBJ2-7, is NAGVMQNPRHLVRRRGQEARLRCSPMKGHSHVYWYRQLPEEGLKFMVYLQKENIIDESGMPKERFSAEFPKEGPSILRIQQVVRGDSAAYFCASSPRGQGQYEQYFGPGTRLTVT.

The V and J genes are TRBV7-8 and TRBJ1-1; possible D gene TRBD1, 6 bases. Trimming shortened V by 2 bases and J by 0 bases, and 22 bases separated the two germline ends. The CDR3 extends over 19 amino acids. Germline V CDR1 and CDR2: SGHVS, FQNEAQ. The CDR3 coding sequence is TGTGCCAGCAGCTTACGAGTCCCGGGGGGGAGGGGGATGAACACTGAAGCTTTCTTT. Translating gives CASSLRVPGGRGMNTEAFF.

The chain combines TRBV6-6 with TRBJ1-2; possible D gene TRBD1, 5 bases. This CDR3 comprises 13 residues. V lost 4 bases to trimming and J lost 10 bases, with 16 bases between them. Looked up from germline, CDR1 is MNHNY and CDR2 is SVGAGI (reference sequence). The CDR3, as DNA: TGTGCCAGCAGTTGGGAAGGGTGGGGCGCCTACACCTTC. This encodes CASSWEGWGAYTF.

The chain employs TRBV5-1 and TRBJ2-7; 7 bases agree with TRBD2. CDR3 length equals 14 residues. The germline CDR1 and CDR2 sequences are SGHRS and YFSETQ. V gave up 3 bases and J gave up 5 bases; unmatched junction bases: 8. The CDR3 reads CASSWPRDYDEQYF. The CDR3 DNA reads TGCGCCAGCAGCTGGCCGAGGGACTACGACGAGCAGTACTTC. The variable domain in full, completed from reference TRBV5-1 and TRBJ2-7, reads KAGVTQTPRYLIKTRGQQVTLSCSPISGHRSVSWYQQTPGQGLQFLFEYFSETQRNKGNFPGRFSGRQFSNSRSEMNVSTLELGDSALYLCASSWPRDYDEQYFGPGTRLTVT.

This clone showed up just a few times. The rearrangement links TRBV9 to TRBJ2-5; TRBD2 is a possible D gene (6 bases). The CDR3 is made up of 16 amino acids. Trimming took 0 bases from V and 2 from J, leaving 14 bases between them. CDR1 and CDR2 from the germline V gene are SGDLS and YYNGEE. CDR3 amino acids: CASSVAVAGLQETQYF. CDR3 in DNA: TGTGCCAGCAGCGTAGCGGTGGCCGGACTACAAGAGACCCAGTACTTC.

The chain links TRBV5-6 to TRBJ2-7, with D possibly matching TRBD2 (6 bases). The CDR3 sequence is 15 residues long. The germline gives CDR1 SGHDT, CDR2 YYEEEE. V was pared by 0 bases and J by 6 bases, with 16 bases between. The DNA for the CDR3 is TGTGCCAGCAGCTTGGGCGGGACTCCCTTCGGCGAGCAGTACTTC. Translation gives CASSLGGTPFGEQYF. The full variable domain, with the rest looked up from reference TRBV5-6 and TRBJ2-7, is DAGVTQSPTHLIKTRGQQVTLRCSPKSGHDTVSWYQQALGQGPQFIFQYYEEEERQRGNFPDRFSGHQFPNYSSELNVNALLLGDSALYLCASSLGGTPFGEQYFGPGTRLTVT.

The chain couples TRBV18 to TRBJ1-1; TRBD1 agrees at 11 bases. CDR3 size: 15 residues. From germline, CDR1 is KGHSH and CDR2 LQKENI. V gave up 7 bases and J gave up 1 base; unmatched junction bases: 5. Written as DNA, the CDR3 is TGTGCCAGCTTCCGGGACAGGGGGGCGAACACTGAAGCTTTCTTT. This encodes CASFRDRGANTEAFF.

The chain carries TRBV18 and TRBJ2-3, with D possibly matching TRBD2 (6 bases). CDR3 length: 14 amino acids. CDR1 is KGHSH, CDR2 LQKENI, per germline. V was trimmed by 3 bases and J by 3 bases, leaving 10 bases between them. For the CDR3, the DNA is TGTGCCAGCTCACCCTCAAGCGGGACAGATACGCAGTATTTT. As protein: CASSPSSGTDTQYF.

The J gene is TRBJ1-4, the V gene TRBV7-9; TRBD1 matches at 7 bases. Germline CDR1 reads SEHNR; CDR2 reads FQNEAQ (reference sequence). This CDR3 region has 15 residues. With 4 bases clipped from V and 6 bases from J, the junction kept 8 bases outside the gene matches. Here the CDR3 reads CASSSLQGPDEKLFF. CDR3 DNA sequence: TGTGCCAGCAGCTCGCTACAGGGGCCCGATGAAAAACTGTTTTTT.

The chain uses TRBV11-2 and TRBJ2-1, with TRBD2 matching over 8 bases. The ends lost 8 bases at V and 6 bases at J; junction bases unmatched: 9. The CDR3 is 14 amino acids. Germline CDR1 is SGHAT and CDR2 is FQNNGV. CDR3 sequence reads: CASGLGLATNEQFF. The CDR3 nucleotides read TGTGCCAGCGGACTTGGACTAGCAACCAATGAGCAGTTCTTC.

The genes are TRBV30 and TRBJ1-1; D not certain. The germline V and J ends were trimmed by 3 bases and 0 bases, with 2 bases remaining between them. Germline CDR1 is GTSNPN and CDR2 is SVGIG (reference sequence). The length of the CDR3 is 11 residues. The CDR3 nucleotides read TGTGCCTGGAGCATGAACACTGAAGCTTTCTTT. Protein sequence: CAWSMNTEAFF.

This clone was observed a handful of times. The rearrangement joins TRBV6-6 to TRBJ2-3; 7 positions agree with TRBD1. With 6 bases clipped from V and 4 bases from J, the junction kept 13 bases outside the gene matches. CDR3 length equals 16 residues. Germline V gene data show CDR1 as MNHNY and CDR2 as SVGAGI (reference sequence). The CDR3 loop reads CASSHYRGANPDTQYF. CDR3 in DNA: TGTGCCAGCAGCCACTACAGGGGAGCTAATCCAGATACGCAGTATTTT.